Listed below are T cell receptor beta chains from one sample, sequenced in a study of T-cell memory formation after mild COVID-19. TCRdb reanalysed the 5' RACE reads using MiXCR and keeps one entry per CDR3 protein. Of approximately 260,000 distinct CDR3 sequences detected, about a sixth appear once; the ten largest clones hold 20% to 25%. Sequenced: PBMCs or a T cell subset sorted from them (not recorded which). The receptor set was obtained from a man between 18 and 29 years old who had mild COVID-19 (a few samples of this study predate the infection). Cell type and time point are not known. The CDR3 runs from the conserved cysteine through the conserved F or W. Fields, in order: CDR3 protein, CDR3 DNA, clone size, D gene, V gene, J gene. The D gene is left open where the match is weak. Clone size is not always given. Where it is, it says once, few, many or a class for expanded clones.

CDR3: CASSVGHSTDTQYF
DNA: TGTGCCAGCAGCGTAGGACACTCCACAGATACGCAGTATTTT
size: NA
D: NA
V: TRBV9
J: TRBJ2-3

CDR3: CASRNPGSYTGELFF
DNA: TGTGCCAGCAGAAATCCGGGAAGCTACACCGGGGAGCTGTTTTTT
size: few
D: NA
V: TRBV6-5
J: TRBJ2-2

CDR3: CASSQVLENTEAFF
DNA: TGCGCCAGCAGCCAAGTGTTAGAGAACACTGAAGCTTTCTTT
size: few
D: NA
V: TRBV4-1
J: TRBJ1-1

CDR3: CASSPLRTSGTGELFF
DNA: TGTGCCAGCAGCCCCCTTCGAACTAGCGGCACCGGGGAGCTGTTTTTT
size: few
D: TRBD2
V: TRBV7-3
J: TRBJ2-2

CDR3: CSARRDNEQFF
DNA: TGCAGTGCTCGGAGGGACAATGAGCAGTTCTTC
size: few
D: NA
V: TRBV20-1
J: TRBJ2-1

CDR3: CASSQLGQAGAFF
DNA: TGTGCCAGCAGTCAACTAGGACAGGCGGGCGCTTTCTTT
size: few
D: TRBD1
V: TRBV6-5
J: TRBJ1-1

CDR3: CASSDLGGPYEQYF
DNA: TGTGCCAGCAGTGACCTTGGGGGGCCCTACGAGCAGTACTTC
size: NA
D: NA
V: TRBV2
J: TRBJ2-7

CDR3: CASSSDPEGQPSYEQYF
DNA: TGTGCCAGCAGCTCCGACCCAGAGGGACAGCCCTCCTACGAGCAGTACTTC
size: few
D: TRBD1
V: TRBV7-9
J: TRBJ2-7

CDR3: CSAAYRGSSYNEQFF
DNA: TGCAGTGCTGCTTATAGGGGGAGCTCCTACAATGAGCAGTTCTTC
size: few
D: NA
V: TRBV20-1
J: TRBJ2-1

CDR3: CSATRGGFWSQPQHF
DNA: TGCAGTGCTACCAGGGGGGGGTTTTGGAGTCAGCCCCAGCATTTT
size: few
D: TRBD1
V: TRBV20-1
J: TRBJ1-5

CDR3: CASRTGMYNEQFF
DNA: TGCGCCAGCAGGACCGGGATGTACAATGAGCAGTTCTTC
size: many
D: NA
V: TRBV10-2
J: TRBJ2-1

CDR3: CASNHVGWSTDTQYF
DNA: TGTGCCAGCAATCATGTCGGGTGGAGCACAGATACGCAGTATTTT
size: NA
D: NA
V: TRBV7-2
J: TRBJ2-3

CDR3: CASSPVAGGQETQYF
DNA: TGTGCCAGCAGCCCTGTAGCGGGGGGACAAGAGACCCAGTACTTC
size: NA
D: TRBD2
V: TRBV4-2
J: TRBJ2-5

CDR3: CASNGLAGLNEQFF
DNA: TGTGCCAGCAACGGACTAGCGGGGTTGAACGAGCAGTTCTTC
size: few
D: TRBD2
V: TRBV6-2/TRBV6-3
J: TRBJ2-1

CDR3: CASSLWGGVPGELFF
DNA: TGCGCCAGCAGCTTGTGGGGAGGAGTACCCGGGGAGCTGTTTTTT
size: NA
D: NA
V: TRBV5-1
J: TRBJ2-2

CDR3: CASSWQGSGTEAFF
DNA: TGTGCCAGCAGCTGGCAGGGGTCGGGAACTGAAGCTTTCTTT
size: NA
D: NA
V: TRBV7-2
J: TRBJ1-1

CDR3: CASSYSGLAGGHMETDTQYF
DNA: TGTGCCAGCAGTTACTCGGGACTAGCGGGGGGGCATATGGAAACAGATACGCAGTATTTT
size: NA
D: TRBD2
V: TRBV6-7
J: TRBJ2-3

CDR3: CASSFGGNKNIQYF
DNA: TGTGCCAGCAGCTTTGGTGGAAATAAAAACATTCAGTACTTC
size: many
D: NA
V: TRBV5-6
J: TRBJ2-4

CDR3: CASSHGGESQPQHF
DNA: TGTGCCAGCAGCCACGGGGGGGAAAGTCAGCCCCAGCATTTT
size: many
D: NA
V: TRBV7-2
J: TRBJ1-5

CDR3: CASSISYSGANVLTF
DNA: TGTGCCAGCAGCATCAGCTACTCTGGGGCCAACGTCCTGACTTTC
size: NA
D: NA
V: TRBV7-3
J: TRBJ2-6

CDR3: CASSDPGTNTEAFF
DNA: TGCGCCAGCAGTGACCCAGGAACAAACACTGAAGCTTTCTTT
size: NA
D: NA
V: TRBV10-2
J: TRBJ1-1

CDR3: CASKDRNSNQPQHF
DNA: TGTGCCAGTAAGGACAGAAATAGCAATCAGCCCCAGCATTTT
size: NA
D: NA
V: TRBV19
J: TRBJ1-5

CDR3: CASSQGLRRWTEAFF
DNA: TGCGCCAGCAGCCAAGGACTCAGGAGGTGGACTGAAGCTTTCTTT
size: NA
D: NA
V: TRBV4-1
J: TRBJ1-1

CDR3: CASSLNLPRGAENIQYF
DNA: TGTGCCAGCAGCTTGAACCTTCCACGGGGGGCCGAAAACATTCAGTACTTC
size: few
D: NA
V: TRBV5-6
J: TRBJ2-4

CDR3: CASSSTGASYNEQFF
DNA: TGTGCCAGCAGCTCCACAGGGGCCTCCTACAATGAGCAGTTCTTC
size: NA
D: TRBD1
V: TRBV7-9
J: TRBJ2-1

CDR3: CASSPRTGPTEQYF
DNA: TGTGCCAGCAGTCCGCGGACAGGGCCAACCGAGCAGTACTTC
size: NA
D: TRBD1
V: TRBV6-6
J: TRBJ2-7

CDR3: CASSARGGTDTQYF
DNA: TGTGCCAGCAGCGCCCGGGGGGGCACAGATACGCAGTATTTT
size: many
D: TRBD2
V: TRBV7-8
J: TRBJ2-3

CDR3: CAIRDRISTEAFF
DNA: TGTGCCATCAGGGACAGGATTAGCACTGAAGCTTTCTTT
size: NA
D: TRBD1
V: TRBV10-3
J: TRBJ1-1

CDR3: CASSSSTAFYGYTF
DNA: TGCGCCAGCAGCTCATCGACAGCTTTCTATGGCTACACCTTC
size: NA
D: NA
V: TRBV5-1
J: TRBJ1-2

CDR3: CASSLAGLSYNEQFF
DNA: TGCGCCAGCAGCTTGGCCGGTCTCTCCTACAATGAGCAGTTCTTC
size: NA
D: NA
V: TRBV5-1
J: TRBJ2-1

CDR3: CAWSAGISYEQYF
DNA: TGTGCCTGGAGTGCCGGGATTTCCTACGAGCAGTACTTC
size: few
D: NA
V: TRBV30
J: TRBJ2-7

CDR3: CASTSAGGGTGELFF
DNA: TGTGCCAGCACCTCGGCGGGGGGCGGCACCGGGGAGCTGTTTTTT
size: NA
D: TRBD2
V: TRBV28
J: TRBJ2-2

CDR3: CASSSAPTKRVSYEQYF
DNA: TGTGCCAGCAGCAGCGCGCCTACGAAAAGAGTGTCCTACGAGCAGTACTTC
size: few
D: NA
V: TRBV21-1
J: TRBJ2-7

CDR3: CASSPPRQGAWNTEAFF
DNA: TGTGCCAGCTCACCACCCAGACAGGGGGCGTGGAACACTGAAGCTTTCTTT
size: NA
D: TRBD1
V: TRBV18
J: TRBJ1-1

CDR3: CSAYGGRVGETQYF
DNA: TGCAGCGCTTACGGGGGAAGGGTTGGAGAGACCCAGTACTTC
size: NA
D: NA
V: TRBV29-1
J: TRBJ2-5

CDR3: CASSPGSGGPETQYF
DNA: TGTGCCAGCAGCCCGGGTAGCGGGGGACCAGAGACCCAGTACTTC
size: NA
D: TRBD2
V: TRBV12-3/TRBV12-4
J: TRBJ2-5

CDR3: CASSITRQPSNYGYTF
DNA: TGTGCCAGTAGTATAACACGACAGCCTTCTAACTATGGCTACACCTTC
size: few
D: NA
V: TRBV19
J: TRBJ1-2

CDR3: CASRAGRGLWPFF
DNA: TGTGCCAGTAGGGCAGGCCGCGGGCTGTGGCCGTTCTTC
size: NA
D: NA
V: TRBV19
J: TRBJ2-1

CDR3: CASSLWGGRGTGELFF
DNA: TGTGCCAGCAGCTTGTGGGGGGGCCGGGGCACCGGGGAGCTGTTTTTT
size: few
D: NA
V: TRBV7-2
J: TRBJ2-2

CDR3: CASPSSGGYTF
DNA: TGTGCCAGTCCATCCTCCGGGGGCTACACCTTC
size: NA
D: NA
V: TRBV21-1
J: TRBJ1-2

CDR3: CASSQDGSGTYYGYTF
DNA: TGTGCCAGCAGCCAAGACGGAAGCGGCACATACTATGGCTACACCTTC
size: few
D: NA
V: TRBV3-1
J: TRBJ1-2

CDR3: CASSPGPKLNTEAFF
DNA: TGTGCCAGCAGCCCCGGACCGAAGTTGAACACTGAAGCTTTCTTT
size: NA
D: NA
V: TRBV7-2
J: TRBJ1-1

CDR3: CATSRDRTTGALAFF
DNA: TGTGCCACCAGCAGAGATCGTACGACAGGGGCATTAGCTTTCTTT
size: NA
D: TRBD1
V: TRBV15
J: TRBJ1-1

CDR3: CASRGGGTSNEQFF
DNA: TGCGCCAGCAGAGGCGGGGGGACCAGCAATGAGCAGTTCTTC
size: few
D: TRBD2
V: TRBV5-1
J: TRBJ2-1

CDR3: CASSWPPGQGRGYTF
DNA: TGTGCCAGCAGCTGGCCGCCGGGACAGGGCCGCGGCTACACCTTC
size: many
D: TRBD1
V: TRBV7-2
J: TRBJ1-2

CDR3: CASSAGTANTEAFF
DNA: TGTGCCAGCAGCGCCGGGACAGCTAACACTGAAGCTTTCTTT
size: NA
D: TRBD1
V: TRBV7-6
J: TRBJ1-1

CDR3: CASSKRAGSGTQYF
DNA: TGTGCCAGCAGCAAAAGGGCTGGGTCGGGGACCCAGTACTTC
size: few
D: NA
V: TRBV11-3
J: TRBJ2-5

CDR3: CASERQSYNSPLHF
DNA: TGTGCCAGCGAGAGACAGAGTTATAATTCACCCCTCCACTTT
size: NA
D: NA
V: TRBV28
J: TRBJ1-6

CDR3: CASSLALLSGTDTQYF
DNA: TGCGCCAGCAGCTTGGCCCTTCTATCGGGCACAGATACGCAGTATTTT
size: many
D: NA
V: TRBV5-1
J: TRBJ2-3

CDR3: CASSEGQMNTEAFF
DNA: TGTGCCAGCAGCGAGGGACAGATGAACACTGAAGCTTTCTTT
size: NA
D: TRBD1
V: TRBV5-4
J: TRBJ1-1

CDR3: CASSSRGSGGTSEQFF
DNA: TGTGCCAGCAGCTCCCGGGGTAGCGGGGGCACCAGTGAGCAGTTCTTC
size: few
D: TRBD2
V: TRBV7-3
J: TRBJ2-1

CDR3: CASSGDRVTDTQYF
DNA: TGTGCCAGCAGCGGTGACAGGGTCACAGATACGCAGTATTTT
size: NA
D: TRBD1
V: TRBV9
J: TRBJ2-3

CDR3: CASRGRGNQPQHF
DNA: TGTGCCAGCAGGGGGAGGGGCAATCAGCCCCAGCATTTT
size: few
D: NA
V: TRBV6-5
J: TRBJ1-5

CDR3: CASSSTGTGGRADTQYF
DNA: TGTGCCAGCAGCTCAACGGGGACGGGGGGTCGTGCAGATACGCAGTATTTT
size: few
D: TRBD2
V: TRBV11-2
J: TRBJ2-3

CDR3: CASSDTENVQETQYF
DNA: TGTGCCAGCAGTGATACCGAAAACGTCCAAGAGACCCAGTACTTC
size: once
D: NA
V: TRBV6-1
J: TRBJ2-5

CDR3: CASSLGTLDTQYF
DNA: TGTGCCAGCAGCTTAGGAACGTTGGATACGCAGTATTTT
size: many
D: NA
V: TRBV7-9
J: TRBJ2-3

CDR3: CASSEGGDPYEQYF
DNA: TGCGCCAGCAGTGAAGGGGGAGACCCCTACGAGCAGTACTTC
size: NA
D: NA
V: TRBV10-1
J: TRBJ2-7

CDR3: CASSDLAGGGTQYF
DNA: TGTGCCAGCAGTGACCTAGCGGGGGGTGGTACGCAGTATTTT
size: few
D: TRBD2
V: TRBV2
J: TRBJ2-3